Each of the 16 T cell receptor beta chains below was sequenced from the same sample in a study of blood T cell repertoires in COVID-19. TCRdb keeps only in-frame clones here, not all; method: immunoSEQ multiplex PCR. The repertoire holds about 220,000 clones, with approximately 78% as singletons. Material: peripheral blood. These receptors were obtained from a woman aged 70-85 years with COVID-19, enrolled during active disease.

This clone showed up just once. The chain combines TRBV19 with TRBJ2-1; 13 positions match TRBD2. The CDR3 covers 17 residues. The germline V gene encodes CDR1 LNHDA and CDR2 SQIVND (reference sequence). V gave up 5 bases and J gave up 7 bases; unmatched junction bases: 11. This CDR3 reads CASSPQRGLAGANEQFF. The CDR3 DNA reads TGTGCCAGTAGTCCCCAAAGAGGACTAGCGGGAGCTAATGAGCAGTTCTTC.

V gene TRBV6-4 combines with J gene TRBJ2-1, with TRBD2 matching 10 bases. CDR1 is MRHNA and CDR2 is SNTAGT in the germline V gene. This CDR3 has 14 residues. The J segment lost 4 bases and the V segment lost 6 bases, leaving 3 bases of the junction unmatched. CDR3 loop: CASRLAGEYNEQFF. In nucleotides, the CDR3 is TGTGCCAGCAGGCTAGCGGGAGAGTACAATGAGCAGTTCTTC.

V is TRBV30 and J is TRBJ1-6; 11 nucleotides align to TRBD1. Per the germline V gene, CDR1 is GTSNPN and CDR2 is SVGIG (reference sequence). This CDR3 comprises 15 residues. Trimming at V came to 2 bases and at J to 8 bases, leaving 5 bases not matched to a gene. CDR3 in DNA: TGTGCCTGGAGTTTCGGGACAGGGGGGGATTCACCCCTCCACTTT. It encodes CAWSFGTGGDSPLHF.

The chain recombines TRBV4-1 with TRBJ2-7; 11 nucleotides agree with TRBD2. Germline V gene data show CDR1 as MGHRA and CDR2 as YSYEKL. V dropped 4 bases and J dropped 3; count of bases not matched to a gene: 5. The CDR3 loop spans 15 amino acids. CDR3 residues: CASSPSGLAVYEQYF. The DNA of the CDR3 is TGCGCCAGCAGCCCGTCGGGACTAGCGGTCTACGAGCAGTACTTC.

This clone was observed a handful of times. The chain carries TRBV30 and TRBJ2-7; D may be TRBD1 (6 bases). V was trimmed by 6 bases and J by 3 bases, leaving 12 bases between them. In germline, CDR1 is GTSNPN, CDR2 SVGIG (reference sequence). There are 12 residues in the CDR3. CDR3 amino acids: CACETGGYEQYF. In DNA form, the CDR3 reads TGTGCCTGTGAGACAGGTGGCTACGAGCAGTACTTC. The full variable domain, its missing parts supplied by reference TRBV30 and TRBJ2-7, is SQTIHQWPATLVQPVGSPLSLECTVEGTSNPNLYWYRQAAGRGLQLLFYSVGIGQISSEVPQNLSASRPQDRQFILSSKKLLLSDSGFYLCACETGGYEQYFGPGTRLTVT.

A few counts support this clone. The chain uses TRBV7-2 and TRBJ1-2; 12 bases match TRBD1. The CDR3 loop spans 15 amino acids. V shed 3 bases, J shed 8 bases, and the junction held 7 bases outside the gene matches. Germline CDR1 SGHTA, CDR2 FQGNSA. This chain's CDR3 is CASSLRDRGQRGYTF. The CDR3 bases are TGTGCCAGCAGCTTGCGGGACAGGGGGCAACGAGGCTACACCTTC.

The rearrangement links TRBV5-1 to TRBJ2-1, with TRBD2 matching over 10 bases. The CDR3 consists of 18 residues. The V segment lost 6 bases and the J segment 0 bases; nucleotides outside the gene matches: 12. The germline CDR1 and CDR2 sequences are SGHRS and YFSETQ. CDR3 region: CASTPAGTSASSYNEQFF. The CDR3 DNA sequence: TGCGCCAGCACCCCTGCCGGGACTAGCGCGAGCTCCTACAATGAGCAGTTCTTC.

This chain connects TRBV18 to TRBJ2-1, with 8 bases lining up with TRBD2. The V segment lost 6 bases and the J segment 2 bases; nucleotides outside the gene matches: 9. The CDR3 totals 16 residues. Germline V CDR1 and CDR2: KGHSH, LQKENI. The CDR3 coding sequence is TGTGCCAGCTCCCCCGAGCGGGAGATCACCTACAATGAGCAGTTCTTC. This sequence encodes CASSPEREITYNEQFF.

V and J are TRBV7-2 and TRBJ1-3; D is unresolved. Germline CDR1 is SGHTA and CDR2 is FQGNSA. V was cut by 1 base and J by 0 bases, with 13 bases left in between. The CDR3 runs 17 residues. CDR3: CASSLDPRVLSGNTIYF. CDR3 nucleotides: TGTGCCAGCAGCTTAGACCCTCGGGTCCTCTCTGGAAACACCATATATTTT.

The chain combines TRBV27 with TRBJ2-2; no reliable D call. This CDR3 region has 13 residues. The germline gives CDR1 MNHEY, CDR2 SMNVEV (reference sequence). V was shortened by 3 bases and J by 11 bases, with 13 bases between the two germline ends. CDR3 coding DNA: TGTGCCAGCAGTTTCCAATATAGCCCCGAGCTGTTTTTT. The encoded protein is CASSFQYSPELFF.

The rearrangement joins TRBV7-9 to TRBJ1-2, with D possibly matching TRBD1 (5 bases). CDR1 and CDR2 (germline): SEHNR, FQNEAQ (reference sequence). Trimming pared 3 bases from V and 3 bases from J, leaving 14 bases between. The CDR3 sequence is 15 residues long. The CDR3 DNA sequence: TGTGCCAGCAGCTTCTACAGGCCCGGAGACTATGGCTACACCTTC. It specifies CASSFYRPGDYGYTF.

The chain is built from TRBV19 and TRBJ1-1; D may be TRBD1 (5 bases). The CDR3 loop spans 12 amino acids. Per germline, CDR1 LNHDA and CDR2 SQIVND (reference sequence). Between the trimmed V and J ends, which lost 4 bases and 5 bases, there was a span of 8 bases. The CDR3 bases are TGTGCCAGTAGTAATAGGGGAACTGAAGCTTTCTTT. Translation gives CASSNRGTEAFF. Together with reference TRBV19 and TRBJ1-1, the CDR3 gives the full variable domain: DGGITQSPKYLFRKEGQNVTLSCEQNLNHDAMYWYRQDPGQGLRLIYYSQIVNDFQKGDIAEGYSVSREKKESFPLTVTSAQKNPTAFYLCASSNRGTEAFFGQGTRLTVV.

This rearrangement joins TRBV4-3 to TRBJ2-7, with a possible D match to TRBD1 (5 bases). Germline values: CDR1 LGHNA, CDR2 YSLEER. V was shortened by 3 bases and J by 0 bases, with 18 bases between the two germline ends. The CDR3 has 17 residues. The CDR3 here is CASSQGYLGPYSYEQYF. The CDR3 DNA sequence: TGCGCCAGCAGCCAGGGGTATTTGGGGCCTTACTCCTACGAGCAGTACTTC.

V gene TRBV6-5 combines with J gene TRBJ1-2; 7 nucleotides match TRBD1. Germline V gene data show CDR1 as MNHEY and CDR2 as SVGAGI. Trimming at V came to 10 bases and at J to 5 bases, leaving 7 bases not matched to a gene. The CDR3 contains 12 residues. CDR3: CATTDRAYGYTF. In nucleotides, the CDR3 is TGTGCCACGACCGACAGGGCTTATGGCTACACCTTC.

V usage is TRBV19 and J usage is TRBJ2-1; TRBD2 agrees at 15 bases. V was pared by 8 bases and J by 9 bases, with 8 bases of the junction left unmatched. The germline V gene has CDR1 LNHDA and CDR2 SQIVND (reference sequence). The CDR3 totals 15 residues. CDR3 bases: TGTGCCAGTCGCCAGGGACTAGCGGGAGGAATTGAGCAGTTCTTC. It yields the protein CASRQGLAGGIEQFF.

The rearrangement uses TRBV28 and TRBJ1-2; D is uncertain. The CDR3 has 13 residues. V lost 2 bases and J 4 bases, leaving 8 bases between the germline ends. Germline V gives CDR1 MDHEN, CDR2 SYDVKM. Here the CDR3 DNA reads TGTGCCAGCAGTTTAGAGGGTCCCTATGGCTACACCTTC. Its translation: CASSLEGPYGYTF.